This is a list of T cell receptor beta chains from one sample in a study of beta chain features in type 1 diabetes. Produced via immunoSEQ multiplex PCR; TCRdb's table is partial and in-frame only. This sample has approximately 250,000 clones; 11% occur once, and the top ten carry about 0.018%. Sequencing was done on a sample of naive CD4+ T cells from blood. These receptor sequences come from a man aged 25 to 45 with type 1 diabetes. Both conserved end residues are part of each CDR3. Fields, in order: J gene, D gene, V gene, clone size, CDR3 DNA, CDR3 protein. D genes are given only for firm matches. Clone sizes are given selectively: once, few, many, or a class where the clone is expanded.

TRBJ2-7 NA TRBV5-6 NA TGTGCCAGCAGCTTGGGTCCTGGAGGGGACGAGCAGTACTTC CASSLGPGGDEQYF
TRBJ1-1 NA TRBV7-2 few TGTGCCAGCAGCTTCGAAACACTGAACACTGAAGCTTTCTTT CASSFETLNTEAFF
TRBJ2-1 NA TRBV28 few TGTGTCACAGGCGGAGCCCTATACAATGAGCAGTTCTTC CVTGGALYNEQFF
TRBJ1-6 TRBD1 TRBV7-9 few TGTGCCAGCAGCCGCGGACAGGGAAATTCACCCCTCCACTTT CASSRGQGNSPLHF
TRBJ1-5 TRBD1 TRBV7-3 NA TGTGCCAGCATCCCGGGGACAGGGCATCAGCCCCAGCATTTT CASIPGTGHQPQHF
TRBJ2-1 NA TRBV2 NA TGTGCCAGCAGTGAAGTGATTCCGAGATCCTACAATGAGCAGTTCTTC CASSEVIPRSYNEQFF
TRBJ2-1 NA TRBV5-1 NA TGCGCCAGCAGCTTGTCGATAGTAGACAATGAGCAGTTCTTC CASSLSIVDNEQFF
TRBJ1-5 NA TRBV5-4 few TGTGCCAGCAGCTTGGACTATCATCAGCCCCAGCATTTT CASSLDYHQPQHF
TRBJ1-6 NA TRBV15 few TGTGCCACCAGCAGACAGTATAATTCACCCCTCCACTTT CATSRQYNSPLHF
TRBJ2-2 TRBD1 TRBV5-1 NA TGCGCCTCAGCTTATTGGGACAGAAACACCGGGGAGCTGTTTTTT CASAYWDRNTGELFF
TRBJ2-3 TRBD2 TRBV5-1 NA TGCGCCAGCACCATCGGGACTAGCGGGGGGGCCACAGATACGCAGTATTTT CASTIGTSGGATDTQYF
TRBJ2-2 NA TRBV5-5 few TGTGCCAGCAGCTTGGCCCCAACCGGGGAGCTGTTTTTT CASSLAPTGELFF
TRBJ1-2 NA TRBV10-3 few TGTGCCAGTAGTGGAGAGTTTAATTTCGGCTACACCTTC CASSGEFNFGYTF
TRBJ2-2 TRBD2 TRBV5-1 NA TGCGCCAGCAGCTTCGGTGGGACTAGCGGTACCGGGGAGCTGTTTTTT CASSFGGTSGTGELFF
TRBJ2-5 NA TRBV5-1 NA TGCGCCAGCTCTCGAGGGGGGGCAGCCGAGACCCAGTACTTC CASSRGGAAETQYF
TRBJ1-4 NA TRBV5-1 few TGCGCCAGCAGCTTTAACCGGGAAAAACTGTTTTTT CASSFNREKLFF
TRBJ1-6 TRBD1 TRBV6-6 few TGTGCCAGCAGTCGGACAGGGATAGATTCACCCCTCCACTTT CASSRTGIDSPLHF
TRBJ2-1 NA TRBV30 NA TGTGCCTGGAAAATAGTCTCCCGGGATGAGCAGTTCTTC CAWKIVSRDEQFF
TRBJ2-4 TRBD1 TRBV5-1 few TGCGCCAGCAGAGAGGGGGCGTCATACCGCATTCAGTACTTC CASREGASYRIQYF
TRBJ2-5 NA TRBV7-3 NA TGTGCCAGCAGCTCTCTCGGACAAGCTCAAGAGACCCAGTACTTC CASSSLGQAQETQYF
TRBJ2-1 NA TRBV7-3 few TGTGCCAGCAGCCTGGGGCCCTACAATGAGCAGTTCTTC CASSLGPYNEQFF
TRBJ2-5 TRBD2 TRBV13 NA TGTGCCAGCAAGAGGGCTAGCGGGAAAGAGACCCAGTACTTC CASKRASGKETQYF
TRBJ1-2 TRBD1 TRBV25-1 few TGTGCCAGCAGTGAAGGTGACAGGGTATATGGCTACACCTTC CASSEGDRVYGYTF
TRBJ2-6 NA TRBV29-1 NA TGCAGCGTTTCTTTTTCTGGGGCCAACGTCCTGACTTTC CSVSFSGANVLTF
TRBJ2-3 TRBD1 TRBV10-1 NA TGCGCCAGCAGTGGACAGGGGCCAGATACGCAGTATTTT CASSGQGPDTQYF
TRBJ1-4 NA TRBV28 NA TGTGCCAGCAGCTTTGAGGGGACATCGCTTAATGAAAAACTGTTTTTT CASSFEGTSLNEKLFF
TRBJ2-1 TRBD1 TRBV30 NA TGTGCCTGGAGTGGGGGACAGGACACCTACAATGAGCAGTTCTTC CAWSGGQDTYNEQFF
TRBJ2-5 NA TRBV7-2 few TGTGCCAGCAGCTTACGGGGGCAAGAGACCCAGTACTTC CASSLRGQETQYF
TRBJ2-7 NA TRBV5-4 NA TGTGCCAGCAGCGGGGGCGGACGGGGCTACGAGCAGTACTTC CASSGGGRGYEQYF
TRBJ1-1 NA TRBV30 few TGTGCCTGGAGTGTGTCGGTGGGGAGGTGGTCGAAAGCTTTCTTT CAWSVSVGRWSKAFF
TRBJ1-6 NA TRBV2 NA TGTGCCAGCAGTTCCTTAGTAGGACAGCTCCCACGCTCCTATAATTCACCCCTCCACTTT CASSSLVGQLPRSYNSPLHF
TRBJ2-3 NA TRBV29-1 few TGCAGCGCCTCGGGACACTACACAGATACGCAGTATTTT CSASGHYTDTQYF
TRBJ1-1 NA TRBV9 few TGTGCCAGCAGCGTCGGACCGGGGGGGACTGAAGCTTTCTTT CASSVGPGGTEAFF
TRBJ2-3 TRBD2 TRBV11-2 NA TGTGCCAGCAGCTCGACTAGCGGGGGGGCAACAGATACGCAGTATTTT CASSSTSGGATDTQYF
TRBJ2-3 TRBD2 TRBV5-4 NA TGTGCCAGCAGCTGGGGGACTAGTCCCCGCACAGATACGCAGTATTTT CASSWGTSPRTDTQYF
TRBJ2-7 NA TRBV15 NA TGTGCCACCAGCAGAGCCCGGGGGGCAGCGGACGAGCAGTACTTC CATSRARGAADEQYF
TRBJ1-2 NA TRBV6-5 NA TGTGCCAGCAGCCTCGGACCGGAGGGTGGCTACACCTTC CASSLGPEGGYTF